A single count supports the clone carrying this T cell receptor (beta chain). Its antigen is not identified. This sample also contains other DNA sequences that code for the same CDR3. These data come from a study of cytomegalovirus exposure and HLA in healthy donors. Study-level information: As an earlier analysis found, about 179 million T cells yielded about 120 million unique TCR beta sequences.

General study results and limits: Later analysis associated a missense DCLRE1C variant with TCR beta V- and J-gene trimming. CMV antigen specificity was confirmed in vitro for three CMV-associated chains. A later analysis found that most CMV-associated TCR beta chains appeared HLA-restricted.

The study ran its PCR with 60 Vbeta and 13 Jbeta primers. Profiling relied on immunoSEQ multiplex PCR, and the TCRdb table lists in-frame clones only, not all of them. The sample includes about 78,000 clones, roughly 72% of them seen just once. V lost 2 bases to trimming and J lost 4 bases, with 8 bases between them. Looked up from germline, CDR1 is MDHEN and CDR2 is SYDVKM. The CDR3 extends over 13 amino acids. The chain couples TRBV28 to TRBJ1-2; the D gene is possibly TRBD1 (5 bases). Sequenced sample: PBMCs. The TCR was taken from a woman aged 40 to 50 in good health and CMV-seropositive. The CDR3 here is CASSLGHLYGYTF. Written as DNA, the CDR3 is TGTGCCAGCAGTTTAGGACACCTCTATGGCTACACCTTC.